Listed here are 28 T cell receptor beta chains from one sample, sequenced in a study of T cells after posttransplantation cyclophosphamide. This table comes from immunoSEQ multiplex PCR, and its TCRdb copy is limited to in-frame clones, with some not included. The repertoire holds approximately 32,000 clones, with 85% to 90% as singletons. The sequencing input was PBMCs. Receptors were obtained from a middle-aged woman with a blood cancer, CMV-positive, and with a related stem cell donor.

The chain couples TRBV9 to TRBJ2-1; D is undetermined. This CDR3 is built from 13 residues. The germline V gene has CDR1 SGDLS and CDR2 YYNGEE. Trimming took 0 bases from V and 7 from J, leaving 8 bases between them. The DNA for the CDR3 is TGTGCCAGCAGCGTAGAGAGTGTTAATGAGCAGTTCTTC. Protein: CASSVESVNEQFF.

This sequence joins TRBV7-9 and TRBJ1-3; a possible D gene is TRBD1 (5 bases). The CDR3 runs to 14 residues. Germline V CDR1 and CDR2: SEHNR, FQNEAQ (reference sequence). V lost 5 bases and J 4 bases, leaving 12 bases between the germline ends. The CDR3 reads CASSPVDRGNTIYF. In DNA, the CDR3 is TGTGCCAGCAGCCCAGTCGACAGAGGAAACACCATATATTTT.

Concerning this clone: Mismatch with germline at one junction end may stem from a read error. The gene calls are TRBV11-2 and TRBJ1-1, with 8 bases fitting TRBD1. The CDR3 consists of 12 residues. CDR1 is SGHAT, CDR2 FQNNGV, per germline. The CDR3: CASSLGRDRFVF. DNA of the CDR3: TGTGCCAGCAGCTTAGGCCGGGACAGGTTCGTTTTT.

The chain joins TRBV19 to TRBJ1-4; 9 positions match TRBD1. The germline gives CDR1 LNHDA, CDR2 SQIVND (reference sequence). This CDR3 region has 15 residues. V gave up 5 bases and J gave up 4 bases; unmatched junction bases: 5. CDR3 bases: TGTGCCAGTAGTCCTGGACAGGGGAATAATGAAAAACTGTTTTTT. Translating it yields CASSPGQGNNEKLFF.

J is TRBJ2-3 and V is TRBV4-1; the match to TRBD2 covers 9 bases. V shed 9 bases, J shed 1 base, and the junction held 2 bases outside the gene matches. The CDR3 spans 13 residues. CDR1 MGHRA and CDR2 YSYEKL come from the germline V gene. DNA for the CDR3: TGCGCCAGTAGCGGGGGCGGCACAGATACGCAGTATTTT. Translated, it gives CASSGGGTDTQYF.

J is TRBJ2-5 and V is TRBV14; D unresolved. Trimming took off 3 bases at V and 5 bases at J, with 7 bases between the two ends. The length of the CDR3 is 12 residues. The germline V gene has CDR1 SGHDN and CDR2 FVKESK. The CDR3 coding sequence is TGTGCCAGCAGCCATACCCGGGAGACCCAGTACTTC. The encoded protein is CASSHTRETQYF.

This chain links TRBV27 with TRBJ1-2, with 7 bases aligning to TRBD1. Trimming at V came to 0 bases and at J to 3 bases, leaving 7 bases not matched to a gene. This CDR3 comprises 16 residues. Germline V gives CDR1 MNHEY, CDR2 SMNVEV (reference sequence). The CDR3 protein is CASSLSPEQGYYGYTF. The CDR3 region has the DNA TGTGCCAGCAGTTTATCTCCTGAACAGGGGTACTATGGCTACACCTTC.

The chain joins TRBV28 to TRBJ2-2, with no clear D. V gave up 5 bases and J gave up 8 bases, with 9 bases separating them. Germline V gene lookup returns CDR1 MDHEN and CDR2 SYDVKM. This CDR3 has 12 residues. The CDR3 protein is CASSLTSGELFF. CDR3 sequence (DNA): TGTGCCAGCAGTCTTACTTCTGGGGAGCTGTTTTTT.

The chain has TRBV6-4 and TRBJ2-2; 9 nucleotides line up with TRBD1. The CDR3 is 16 residues long. Germline CDR1 MRHNA, CDR2 SNTAGT. Trimming at V came to 2 bases and at J to 5 bases, leaving 6 bases not matched to a gene. The CDR3 region is CASSDRPGTGTGELFF. The CDR3, as DNA: TGTGCCAGCAGTGACAGGCCCGGGACAGGGACCGGGGAGCTGTTTTTT.

V is TRBV19 and J is TRBJ1-5, with D hard to call. Germline V lookup: CDR1 LNHDA, CDR2 SQIVND (reference sequence). V was cut by 6 bases and J by 5 bases, with 14 bases left in between. This CDR3 comprises 14 residues. The CDR3 DNA reads TGTGCCAGTAGGGCGCGGAGCGTCGATCAGCCCCAGCATTTT. Its translation is CASRARSVDQPQHF.

The chain employs TRBV19 and TRBJ1-4, with 9 nucleotides matching TRBD1. With V trimmed by 6 bases and J by 5 bases, 4 bases remained unmatched. The CDR3 loop spans 14 amino acids. Germline V gene data show CDR1 as LNHDA and CDR2 as SQIVND (reference sequence). For the CDR3, the DNA is TGTGCCAGTAGCAAGGGACAGGGAAATGAAAAACTGTTTTTT. Its protein product is CASSKGQGNEKLFF.

The CDR3 is CASSKGQGLDGYTF. The CDR3, as DNA: TGTGCCAGCAGCAAAGGACAGGGTTTAGATGGCTACACCTTC. The chain is built from TRBV7-2 and TRBJ1-2, with 8 bases fitting TRBD1. Per germline, CDR1 SGHTA and CDR2 FQGNSA. This CDR3 has 14 residues. V was clipped by 5 bases and J by 6 bases; unmatched bases: 8. The full variable domain, completed using reference TRBV7-2 and TRBJ1-2, is GAGVSQSPSNKVTEKGKDVELRCDPISGHTALYWYRQSLGQGLEFLIYFQGNSAPDKSGLPSDRFSAERTGGSVSTLTIQRTQQEDSAVYLCASSKGQGLDGYTFGSGTRLTVV.

This chain uses TRBV29-1 with TRBJ2-5; D perhaps matches TRBD2 (6 bases). Germline values: CDR1 SQVTM, CDR2 ANQGSEA. V was pared by 3 bases and J by 5 bases, with 13 bases between. This CDR3 spans 13 amino acids. The CDR3 DNA reads as TGCAGCGTTGAGGGCCACGGAGGGGAGACCCAGTACTTC. Amino acids: CSVEGHGGETQYF.

This sequence joins TRBV13 and TRBJ2-7; 8 nucleotides agree with TRBD1. Unmatched junction bases numbered 11, after V lost 5 bases and J lost 5 bases. The CDR3 runs 15 residues. Germline CDR1 reads PRHDT; CDR2 reads FYEKMQ (reference sequence). CDR3 in amino acids: CASSPSGQGIHEQYF. In nucleotides, the CDR3 is TGTGCCAGCAGCCCCTCCGGACAGGGAATCCACGAGCAGTACTTC.

The chain uses TRBV18 and TRBJ2-4; D is perhaps TRBD1 (6 bases). V dropped 1 base and J dropped 1 base, with 14 bases sitting between them. This CDR3 comprises 17 residues. CDR1 KGHSH and CDR2 LQKENI come from the germline V gene. In nucleotides, the CDR3 is TGTGCCAGCTCACCACGGCAGGGTCAGGGGGCCAAAAACATTCAGTACTTC. It codes for CASSPRQGQGAKNIQYF.

The V call is TRBV5-4, the J call TRBJ2-5; tentatively, D is TRBD2 (6 bases). V dropped 0 bases and J dropped 1 base, with 13 bases sitting between them. CDR1 and CDR2 from the germline V gene are SGHNT and YYREEE (reference sequence). CDR3 length: 16 amino acids. CDR3 bases: TGTGCCAGCAGCTTGGTAGGGTGGGAGGCCCAAGAGACCCAGTACTTC. Protein product: CASSLVGWEAQETQYF.

The gene calls are TRBV5-1 and TRBJ1-4; D unresolved. The CDR3 loop spans 13 amino acids. Trimming shortened V by 0 bases and J by 4 bases, and 4 bases separated the two germline ends. Germline V gene data show CDR1 as SGHRS and CDR2 as YFSETQ. CDR3 residues: CASSLGGNEKLFF. In nucleotides, the CDR3 is TGCGCCAGCAGCTTGGGAGGTAATGAAAAACTGTTTTTT.

This chain joins TRBV5-6 and TRBJ2-7; possibly TRBD1 for D (5 bases). The germline V and J ends were trimmed by 4 bases and 4 bases, with 9 bases remaining between them. Germline CDR1 SGHDT, CDR2 YYEEEE. The CDR3 totals 12 residues. CDR3 in amino acids: CASSQQVYEQYF. CDR3 nucleotide sequence: TGTGCCAGCAGCCAACAGGTTTACGAGCAGTACTTC.

The chain couples TRBV19 to TRBJ2-3, with TRBD2 as a possible D gene (6 bases). V lost 6 bases, J lost 0 bases, and 7 bases lay in between. CDR3 length: 13 amino acids. The germline V gene has CDR1 LNHDA and CDR2 SQIVND (reference sequence). The CDR3 loop reads CASRAGSTDTQYF. The CDR3, as DNA: TGTGCCAGTAGGGCGGGGAGCACAGATACGCAGTATTTT.

The chain links TRBV4-2 to TRBJ2-7; 13 bases map to TRBD2. V gave up 1 base and J gave up 0 bases; unmatched junction bases: 3. Germline V gene data show CDR1 as LGHNA and CDR2 as YNFKEQ. The CDR3 sequence is 17 residues long. The CDR3 spells CASSQAGTSGVSYEQYF. CDR3 in DNA: TGTGCCAGCAGCCAAGCCGGGACTAGCGGGGTCTCCTACGAGCAGTACTTC.

The chain combines TRBV19 with TRBJ1-6; D may be TRBD1 (6 bases). V was pared by 5 bases and J by 7 bases, with 12 bases between. The CDR3 spans 14 residues. Germline V gene data show CDR1 as LNHDA and CDR2 as SQIVND (reference sequence). The CDR3, as DNA: TGTGCCAGTAGTCCAGAGGGGGAGAATTCACCCCTCCACTTT. Protein product: CASSPEGENSPLHF.

DNA for the CDR3: TGTGCCAGCAGTCCCACCGGGACAGGATCCAATGAGCAGTTCTTC. It translates to CASSPTGTGSNEQFF. The V gene is TRBV28, the J gene TRBJ2-1, with 8 positions matching TRBD1. Germline-derived CDR1 and CDR2 are MDHEN and SYDVKM. The CDR3 is 15 amino acids. V lost 5 bases and J lost 6; bases outside the gene matches: 9.

This chain connects TRBV29-1 to TRBJ1-2; 10 bases fit TRBD1. This CDR3 has 11 amino acids. Trimming at V came to 6 bases and at J to 8 bases, leaving 3 bases not matched to a gene. CDR1 and CDR2 from the germline V gene are SQVTM and ANQGSEA. The CDR3 region is CSVWTGGGYTF. The CDR3 DNA reads TGCAGCGTGTGGACAGGGGGAGGCTACACCTTC.

This rearrangement joins TRBV6-5 to TRBJ2-7, with D perhaps TRBD2 (5 bases). Trimming removed 4 bases from V and 3 bases from J, with 10 bases in between. CDR1 and CDR2 (germline): MNHEY, SVGAGI. This CDR3 comprises 13 residues. This chain's CDR3 is CASSSGSFYEQYF. The CDR3 DNA follows: TGTGCCAGCAGTTCGGGGTCCTTCTACGAGCAGTACTTC.

This sequence joins TRBV4-2 and TRBJ2-1, with 9 positions matching TRBD2. This CDR3 contains 18 residues. The germline CDR1 and CDR2 sequences are LGHNA and YNFKEQ. V lost 1 base and J lost 6; bases outside the gene matches: 13. CDR3 nucleotides: TGTGCCAGCAGCCAAGGCGGCGGCGGCGGGGGGGCCCTCAATGAGCAGTTCTTC. Its translation is CASSQGGGGGGALNEQFF.

The chain carries TRBV14 and TRBJ2-1; weak D call: TRBD2 (6 bases). This CDR3 has 15 amino acids. With 4 bases removed from V and 0 bases from J, the gap between germline ends came to 10 bases. In germline, CDR1 is SGHDN, CDR2 FVKESK. CDR3 amino acids: CASSRDSSSYNEQFF. The CDR3 bases are TGTGCCAGCAGCCGGGACTCCAGCTCCTACAATGAGCAGTTCTTC.

The rearrangement links TRBV5-1 to TRBJ2-1; possibly TRBD1 for D (6 bases). The CDR3 has 15 residues. Germline V lookup: CDR1 SGHRS, CDR2 YFSETQ. V lost 0 bases and J lost 7, with 14 bases in between. The CDR3 DNA reads as TGCGCCAGCAGCTTGGCCGGAACAGGGATTAATGAGCAGTTCTTC. Its translation is CASSLAGTGINEQFF. The full variable domain, rest sourced from reference TRBV5-1 and TRBJ2-1, is KAGVTQTPRYLIKTRGQQVTLSCSPISGHRSVSWYQQTPGQGLQFLFEYFSETQRNKGNFPGRFSGRQFSNSRSEMNVSTLELGDSALYLCASSLAGTGINEQFFGPGTRLTVL.

The chain is built from TRBV5-1 and TRBJ1-1, with 11 positions matching TRBD1. CDR1 and CDR2 (germline): SGHRS, YFSETQ. The CDR3 runs 14 residues. J gave up 4 bases and V 6 bases, and 5 bases lay outside the gene matches. This chain's CDR3 is CASNPGQGGTEAFF. The CDR3 DNA is TGCGCCAGCAATCCGGGACAGGGGGGCACTGAAGCTTTCTTT.